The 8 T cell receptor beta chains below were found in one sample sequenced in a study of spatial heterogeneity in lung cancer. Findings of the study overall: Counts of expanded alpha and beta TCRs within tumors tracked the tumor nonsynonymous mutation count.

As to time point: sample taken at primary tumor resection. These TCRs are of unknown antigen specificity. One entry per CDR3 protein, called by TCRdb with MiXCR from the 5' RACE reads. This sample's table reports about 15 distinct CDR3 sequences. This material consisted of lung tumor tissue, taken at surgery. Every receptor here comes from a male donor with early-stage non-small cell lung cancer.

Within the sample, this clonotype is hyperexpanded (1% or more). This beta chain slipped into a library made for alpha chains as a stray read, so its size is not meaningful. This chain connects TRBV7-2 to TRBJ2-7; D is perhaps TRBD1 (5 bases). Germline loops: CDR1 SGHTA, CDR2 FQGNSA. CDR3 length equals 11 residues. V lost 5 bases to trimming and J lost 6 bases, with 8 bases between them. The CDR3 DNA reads TGTGCCAGCAGCCTTAGGGGCGAGCAGTACTTC. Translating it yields CASSLRGEQYF. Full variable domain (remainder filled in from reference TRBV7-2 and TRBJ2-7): GAGVSQSPSNKVTEKGKDVELRCDPISGHTALYWYRQSLGQGLEFLIYFQGNSAPDKSGLPSDRFSAERTGGSVSTLTIQRTQQEDSAVYLCASSLRGEQYFGPGTRLTVT.

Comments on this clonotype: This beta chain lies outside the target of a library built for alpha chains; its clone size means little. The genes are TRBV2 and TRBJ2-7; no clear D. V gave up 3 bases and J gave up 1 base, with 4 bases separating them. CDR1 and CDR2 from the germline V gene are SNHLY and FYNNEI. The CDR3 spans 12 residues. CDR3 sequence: CASSEGSYEQYF. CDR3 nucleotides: TGTGCCAGCAGTGAGGGATCCTACGAGCAGTACTTC. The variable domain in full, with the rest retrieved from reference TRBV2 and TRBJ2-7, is EPEVTQTPSHQVTQMGQEVILRCVPISNHLYFYWYRQILGQKVEFLVSFYNNEISEKSEIFDDQFSVERPDGSNFTLKIRSTKLEDSAMYFCASSEGSYEQYFGPGTRLTVT.

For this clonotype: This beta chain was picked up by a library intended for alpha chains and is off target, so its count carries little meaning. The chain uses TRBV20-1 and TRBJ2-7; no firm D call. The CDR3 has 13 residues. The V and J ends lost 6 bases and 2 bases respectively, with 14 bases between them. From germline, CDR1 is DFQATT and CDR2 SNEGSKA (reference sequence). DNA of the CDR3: TGCAGTGCCGTAGACATAGGAACCTACGAGCAGTACTTC. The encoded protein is CSAVDIGTYEQYF.

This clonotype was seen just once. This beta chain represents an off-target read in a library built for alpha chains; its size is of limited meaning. The CDR3 spells CASSYSKGSEQYF. Here the CDR3 DNA reads TGTGCCAGCAGTTACTCGAAGGGGTCCGAGCAGTACTTC. The gene calls are TRBV6-5 and TRBJ2-7, with D tentatively TRBD1 (5 bases). In germline, CDR1 is MNHEY, CDR2 SVGAGI. The V end lost 0 bases, the J end lost 6 bases, and 9 bases lay between the germline ends. The CDR3 has 13 residues.

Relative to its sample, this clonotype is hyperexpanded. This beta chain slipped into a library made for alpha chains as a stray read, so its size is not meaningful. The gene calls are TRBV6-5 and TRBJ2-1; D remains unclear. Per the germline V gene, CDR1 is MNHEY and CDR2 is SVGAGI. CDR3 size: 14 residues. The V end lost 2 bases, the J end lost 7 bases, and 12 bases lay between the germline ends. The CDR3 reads CASSYRLPTNEQFF. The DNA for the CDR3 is TGTGCCAGCAGTTACCGACTCCCCACAAATGAGCAGTTCTTC.

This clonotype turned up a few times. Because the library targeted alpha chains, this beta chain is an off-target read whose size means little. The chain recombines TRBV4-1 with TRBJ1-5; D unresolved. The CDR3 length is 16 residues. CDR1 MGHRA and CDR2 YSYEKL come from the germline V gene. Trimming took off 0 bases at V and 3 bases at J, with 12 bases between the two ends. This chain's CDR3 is CASSQDWLGFNQPQHF. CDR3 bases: TGCGCCAGCAGCCAAGATTGGTTAGGGTTCAATCAGCCCCAGCATTTT.

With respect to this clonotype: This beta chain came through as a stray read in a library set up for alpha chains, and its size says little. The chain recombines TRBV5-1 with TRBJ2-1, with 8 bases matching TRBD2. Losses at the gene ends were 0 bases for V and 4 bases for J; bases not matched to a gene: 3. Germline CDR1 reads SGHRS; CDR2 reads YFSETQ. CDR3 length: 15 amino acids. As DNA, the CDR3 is TGCGCCAGCAGCTTGGGGTCTAGCGGGTACAATGAGCAGTTCTTC. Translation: CASSLGSSGYNEQFF. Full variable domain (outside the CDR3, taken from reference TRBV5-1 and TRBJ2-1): KAGVTQTPRYLIKTRGQQVTLSCSPISGHRSVSWYQQTPGQGLQFLFEYFSETQRNKGNFPGRFSGRQFSNSRSEMNVSTLELGDSALYLCASSLGSSGYNEQFFGPGTRLTVL.

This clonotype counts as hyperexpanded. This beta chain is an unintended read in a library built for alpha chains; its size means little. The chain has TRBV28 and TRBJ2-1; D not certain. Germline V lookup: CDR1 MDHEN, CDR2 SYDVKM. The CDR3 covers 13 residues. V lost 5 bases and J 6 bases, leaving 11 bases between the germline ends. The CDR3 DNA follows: TGTGCCAGCAGTCCCGGGTTTCGCAATGAGCAGTTCTTC. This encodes CASSPGFRNEQFF.